This TCR beta chain originates from a study of blood T cell repertoires in COVID-19. Generated by immunoSEQ multiplex PCR, the TCRdb table keeps only in-frame clones and is missing some. The table records 150,000 or so clones, over 75% of them present only once. There are 15 residues in the CDR3. CDR1 is LGHNA, CDR2 YSLEER, per germline. V gave up 3 bases and J gave up 6 bases, with 15 bases separating them. Sequenced sample: peripheral blood. The TCR was taken from a young man with COVID-19, enrolled during active disease. The V and J genes are TRBV4-3 and TRBJ2-1; D is uncertain. CDR3 amino acids: CASSHPPCRSNEQFF. CDR3 DNA sequence: TGCGCCAGCAGCCACCCACCGTGTCGGAGCAATGAGCAGTTCTTC.